This T cell receptor (beta chain) stems from a study of blood T cell repertoires in COVID-19. Study-level information: Sites across the United States, Italy and Spain contributed samples from acute and convalescent COVID-19. T cells, B-cell-depleted T cells, or PBMCs supplied cDNA or gDNA.

The junction had 13 bases not matched to a gene; V was cut back by 2 bases and J by 4 bases. Germline lookup yields CDR1 ENHRY and CDR2 SYGVKD. The CDR3 runs to 18 residues. In the original processing: Reference gene primer amplification yielded estimated nucleated cell counts. TCRdb keeps only in-frame clones here, not all; method: immunoSEQ multiplex PCR. V, J and clone size were drawn from that table, and D and trimming were deduced from the DNA. This sample has some 250,000 clones, with over 75% found just once. The TCR originated in a man in his thirties or forties who had recovered from COVID-19. The rearrangement joins TRBV10-3 to TRBJ2-3; 9 bases match TRBD2. The specimen was peripheral blood. DNA for the CDR3: TGTGCCATCAGTGAGCCGGGCGGGGGGGCCGTTGGTGCAGATACGCAGTATTTT. Amino acid sequence: CAISEPGGGAVGADTQYF.